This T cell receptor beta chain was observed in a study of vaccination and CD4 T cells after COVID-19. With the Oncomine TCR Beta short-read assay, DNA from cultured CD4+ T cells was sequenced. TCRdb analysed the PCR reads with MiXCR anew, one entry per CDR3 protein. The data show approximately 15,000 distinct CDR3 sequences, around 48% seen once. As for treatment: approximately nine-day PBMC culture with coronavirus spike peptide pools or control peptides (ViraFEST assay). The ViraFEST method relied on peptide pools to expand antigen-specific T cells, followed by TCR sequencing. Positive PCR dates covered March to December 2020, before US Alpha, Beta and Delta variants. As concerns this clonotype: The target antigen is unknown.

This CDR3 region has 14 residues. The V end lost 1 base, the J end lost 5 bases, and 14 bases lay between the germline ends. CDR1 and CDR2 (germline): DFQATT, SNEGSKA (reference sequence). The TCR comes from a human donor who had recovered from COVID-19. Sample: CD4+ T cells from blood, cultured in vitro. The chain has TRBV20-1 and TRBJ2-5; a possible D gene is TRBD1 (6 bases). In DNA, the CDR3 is TGCAGTGCTAGAGGGTCAGGGGCCTGGGAGACCCAGTACTTC. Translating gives CSARGSGAWETQYF.